These 30 T cell receptor beta chains were sequenced from one sample in a study of T cell repertoires in cytomegalovirus infection. MiXCR was run by TCRdb on the reads, yielding one entry per CDR3 protein. The sample has roughly 760,000 distinct CDR3 sequences, approximately 34% seen once. The sample comprised PBMCs. The receptors originated from a human donor in good health (CMV status not recorded). Some clones in this sample may be carry-over from other donors' samples.

This chain connects TRBV11-2 to TRBJ2-3, with 7 nucleotides matching TRBD1. Germline assignment: CDR1 SGHAT and CDR2 FQNNGV. The V segment lost 1 base and the J segment 5 bases; nucleotides outside the gene matches: 3. The CDR3 has 14 residues. The CDR3 nucleotides are TGTGCCAGCAGCTTAGCGGCAGGGGGAGATACGCAGTATTTT. The encoded protein is CASSLAAGGDTQYF.

This clonotype was counted only a few times. The chain uses TRBV6-5 and TRBJ1-1, with D maybe TRBD1 (6 bases). CDR1 and CDR2 (germline): MNHEY, SVGAGI. The germline V and J ends were trimmed by 2 bases and 3 bases, with 10 bases remaining between them. The CDR3 has 14 amino acids. The DNA of the CDR3 is TGTGCCAGCAGTTACCAGGGGTCCGACACTGAAGCTTTCTTT. It codes for CASSYQGSDTEAFF.

The V call is TRBV12-3 or TRBV12-4, the J call TRBJ2-1; D may be TRBD2 (6 bases). With 5 bases removed from V and 0 bases from J, the gap between germline ends came to 17 bases. The CDR3 has 17 residues. The CDR3 nucleotides are TGTGCCAGCAGTCCATCCCGGAGGGCATTCTCCTACAATGAGCAGTTCTTC. This codes for CASSPSRRAFSYNEQFF.

The CDR3 reads CASSDRTPGTGELFF. The DNA of the CDR3 is TGCGCCAGCAGTGATCGGACTCCAGGGACCGGGGAGCTGTTTTTT. V is TRBV4-1 and J is TRBJ2-2, with D tentatively TRBD1 or TRBD2 (5 bases each). This CDR3 has 15 residues. The V end was cut by 6 bases, the J end by 5 bases, with 16 bases between. CDR1 MGHRA and CDR2 YSYEKL come from the germline V gene.

V is TRBV6-5 and J is TRBJ2-4; a possible D gene is TRBD2 (6 bases). This CDR3 spans 14 amino acids. Trimming pared 5 bases from V and 7 bases from J, leaving 15 bases between. Germline assignment: CDR1 MNHEY and CDR2 SVGAGI. The CDR3 nucleotides read TGTGCCAGCAGTCGAGAAGGCGGGAATAACATTCAGTACTTC. This gives the protein CASSREGGNNIQYF.

The chain combines TRBV29-1 with TRBJ2-1; 9 nucleotides line up with TRBD2. J was trimmed by 11 bases and V by 8 bases; bases with no gene match: 7. Germline CDR1 and CDR2: SQVTM and ANQGSEA. This CDR3 is built from 11 residues. The CDR3 DNA follows: TGCAGCCCGGCTAGCGGGAATAAGCAGTTCTTC. This gives the protein CSPASGNKQFF.

In this sample, this clonotype turned up a few times. The CDR3 here is CSASVPRGGMSYEQYF. CDR3 sequence (DNA): TGCAGTGCTAGTGTCCCGCGGGGAGGGATGTCCTACGAGCAGTACTTC. V is TRBV20-1 and J is TRBJ2-7; 7 positions match TRBD2. CDR3 size: 16 residues. CDR1 DFQATT and CDR2 SNEGSKA come from the germline V gene (reference sequence). Trimming cost V 3 bases and J 1 base; bases outside gene matches: 12.

This clonotype was picked up many times. The chain uses TRBV7-2 and TRBJ2-1, with D unclear. Trimming took 3 bases from V and 0 from J, leaving 9 bases between them. This CDR3 has 15 amino acids. The V gene's germline CDR1 is SGHTA and CDR2 FQGNSA. CDR3 in DNA: TGTGCCAGCAGCTTCCGGAGTACCTCCTACAATGAGCAGTTCTTC. It encodes CASSFRSTSYNEQFF.

Ten or more counts support this clonotype. The rearrangement uses TRBV28 and TRBJ2-1; 7 bases map to TRBD2. Germline trimming cut 5 bases from V and 10 bases from J; bases unmatched to any gene: 5. Germline V CDR1 and CDR2: MDHEN, SYDVKM. The CDR3 runs to 12 residues. This CDR3 reads CASSPQRGEQFF. The CDR3 DNA sequence: TGTGCCAGCAGTCCACAGCGGGGCGAGCAGTTCTTC.

The chain couples TRBV20-1 to TRBJ2-7; D ambiguous. V shed 6 bases and J shed 2 bases, with 17 bases lying between them. The CDR3 totals 14 residues. The germline V gene has CDR1 DFQATT and CDR2 SNEGSKA (reference sequence). CDR3 in amino acids: CSAGGQVLTYEQYF. CDR3 DNA sequence: TGCAGTGCGGGTGGCCAGGTACTAACCTACGAGCAGTACTTC.

CDR3 in DNA: TGTGCCAGCAGTTTAGGGGGGCTATATGAAAAACTGTTTTTT. It translates to CASSLGGLYEKLFF. This sequence joins TRBV28 and TRBJ1-4; D perhaps matches TRBD1 (6 bases). The length of the CDR3 is 14 residues. V was pared by 2 bases and J by 6 bases, with 10 bases between. Germline V gene lookup returns CDR1 MDHEN and CDR2 SYDVKM.

In its sample, this clonotype was seen a few times. V and J are TRBV6-1 and TRBJ2-6; 9 positions agree with TRBD1. Germline trimming cut 5 bases from V and 1 base from J; bases unmatched to any gene: 18. This CDR3 is 21 amino acids long. CDR1 is MNHNS and CDR2 is SASEGT in the germline V gene. This CDR3 reads CASSYYQGQGLTRSGANVLTF. The CDR3 DNA reads as TGTGCCAGCAGTTATTACCAGGGACAGGGCCTCACGAGGTCTGGGGCCAACGTCCTGACTTTC.

This chain connects TRBV20-1 to TRBJ2-1; 9 bases map to TRBD2. CDR1 is DFQATT, CDR2 SNEGSKA, per germline (reference sequence). Losses at the gene ends were 5 bases for V and 8 bases for J; bases not matched to a gene: 4. The CDR3 totals 12 residues. CDR3 protein: CSAPGTSYEQFF. CDR3 bases: TGCAGTGCTCCCGGGACTAGCTATGAGCAGTTCTTC.

The chain recombines TRBV30 with TRBJ1-2; 11 bases agree with TRBD1. CDR1 and CDR2 from the germline V gene are GTSNPN and SVGIG (reference sequence). This CDR3 has 14 residues. The junction had 3 bases not matched to a gene; V was cut back by 2 bases and J by 4 bases. The CDR3 DNA reads as TGTGCCTGGAGTCAAGGGACAGGGGGCTATGGCTACACCTTC. It encodes CAWSQGTGGYGYTF.

This clonotype was recorded a few times. The chain employs TRBV19 and TRBJ1-2; 7 nucleotides line up with TRBD1. The J segment lost 4 bases and the V segment lost 3 bases, leaving 2 bases of the junction unmatched. The CDR3 spans 13 residues. Germline assignment: CDR1 LNHDA and CDR2 SQIVND (reference sequence). In DNA, the CDR3 is TGTGCCAGTAGTATCGGGACAGTCTATGGCTACACCTTC. Its protein product is CASSIGTVYGYTF.

V usage is TRBV11-3 and J usage is TRBJ2-2, with D hard to call. With 5 bases removed from V and 1 base from J, the gap between germline ends came to 11 bases. This CDR3 comprises 15 residues. The germline V gene has CDR1 SGHNT and CDR2 YENEEA. CDR3 sequence reads: CASSISSVNTGELFF. The DNA for the CDR3 is TGTGCCAGCAGCATTTCATCAGTGAACACCGGGGAGCTGTTTTTT.

With respect to this clonotype: Its ends do not fully match the called genes, so a read error is possible. The genes are TRBV20-1 and TRBJ2-1; 8 nucleotides agree with TRBD2. The length of the CDR3 is 17 residues. Germline CDR1 DFQATT, CDR2 SNEGSKA (reference sequence). CDR3 residues: CSARVPRLAPSNNEKFF. DNA of the CDR3: TGCAGTGCTAGAGTACCCCGACTAGCGCCGTCAAACAATGAGAAGTTCTTT.

Of note for this clonotype: A junction boundary mismatches the germline segment, possibly from a read error. This chain uses TRBV4-2 with TRBJ2-7, with a tentative D call TRBD2 (5 bases). CDR3 length: 16 amino acids. Germline V lookup: CDR1 LGHNA, CDR2 YNFKEQ. CDR3 in amino acids: CVSSLLEVPLSYEQYF. CDR3 DNA: TGTGTCAGCAGCCTTTTGGAGGTTCCCCTCTCCTACGAGCAGTACTTC.

This chain joins TRBV14 and TRBJ2-1, with 12 bases fitting TRBD2. The V gene end was trimmed by 0 bases and the J gene end by 2 bases; junction bases not matched to a gene: 2. The CDR3 sequence is 17 residues long. CDR1 is SGHDN, CDR2 FVKESK, per germline. CDR3 coding DNA: TGTGCCAGCAGCCAAGATTCTAGCGGGAGGGCCTACAATGAGCAGTTCTTC. Translated, it gives CASSQDSSGRAYNEQFF.

On this clonotype: The conserved final phenylalanine or tryptophan is absent from the CDR3, which likely points to a read error. The rearrangement joins TRBV7-2 to TRBJ2-7, with D maybe TRBD2 (5 bases). The germline V and J ends were trimmed by 1 base and 0 bases, with 13 bases remaining between them. This CDR3 spans 16 amino acids. Per the germline V gene, CDR1 is SGHTA and CDR2 is FQGNSA. CDR3 protein: CASSLGWASRSYEQYS. The CDR3 DNA follows: TGTGCCAGCAGCTTAGGTTGGGCTAGCCGCTCCTACGAGCAGTACTCC.

V is TRBV7-9 and J is TRBJ2-3; unclear D gene. There are 13 residues in the CDR3. Looked up from germline, CDR1 is SEHNR and CDR2 is FQNEAQ (reference sequence). The ends were cut back, 5 bases at V and 4 bases at J, with 10 bases in the middle. DNA of the CDR3: TGTGCCAGCAGCCCTCCAGTAGCAGATACGCAGTATTTT. This sequence encodes CASSPPVADTQYF.

Of note for this clonotype: Because the CDR3 is missing its conserved closing phenylalanine or tryptophan, this is likely a read error. The chain is built from TRBV14 and TRBJ2-7; unclear D gene. Germline V gene sequence: CDR1 SGHDN, CDR2 FVKESK. V lost 0 bases and J lost 2, with 8 bases in between. This CDR3 is built from 14 residues. CDR3 amino acids: CASSQDIGPYEQYL. CDR3 nucleotide sequence: TGTGCCAGCAGCCAAGATATAGGTCCCTACGAGCAGTACTTA.

This clonotype was seen more than once but under ten times. V is TRBV7-2 and J is TRBJ2-1; 10 bases fit TRBD2. Germline loops: CDR1 SGHTA, CDR2 FQGNSA. The J segment lost 6 bases and the V segment lost 5 bases, leaving 7 bases of the junction unmatched. The CDR3 runs 15 residues. The CDR3 nucleotides read TGTGCCAGCAGCCCCAAAGCGGGAGGGCTCAATGAGCAGTTCTTC. It yields the protein CASSPKAGGLNEQFF.

V usage is TRBV19 and J usage is TRBJ2-7; a possible D gene is TRBD2 (5 bases). In germline, CDR1 is LNHDA, CDR2 SQIVND (reference sequence). This CDR3 comprises 13 residues. With 9 bases removed from V and 0 bases from J, the gap between germline ends came to 12 bases. CDR3 in amino acids: CASTEGNSYEQYF. CDR3 nucleotides: TGTGCCAGCACTGAGGGCAACTCCTACGAGCAGTACTTC.

About this clonotype itself: Because it lacks the conserved phenylalanine or tryptophan at the end, this CDR3 is likely a read error. The rearrangement joins TRBV12-3 or TRBV12-4 to TRBJ2-3, with 14 bases matching TRBD2. The CDR3 contains 16 residues. J lost 2 bases, V lost 3 bases, and 1 base had no gene match. CDR3 bases: TGTGCCAGCAGTTTGACTAGCGGGAGGGTCACAGATACGCAGTATCTT. Its protein product is CASSLTSGRVTDTQYL.

The chain is built from TRBV2 and TRBJ2-5, with 7 bases fitting TRBD1. The V and J ends lost 1 base and 1 base, in that order; junction bases with no gene match: 3. The CDR3 length is 15 residues. The germline CDR1 and CDR2 sequences are SNHLY and FYNNEI. CDR3 residues: CASSEEGQPQETQYF. The CDR3 DNA sequence: TGTGCCAGCAGTGAAGAGGGACAGCCCCAAGAGACCCAGTACTTC. The full variable domain, its missing parts supplied by reference TRBV2 and TRBJ2-5, is EPEVTQTPSHQVTQMGQEVILRCVPISNHLYFYWYRQILGQKVEFLVSFYNNEISEKSEIFDDQFSVERPDGSNFTLKIRSTKLEDSAMYFCASSEEGQPQETQYFGPGTRLLVL.

V and J are TRBV15 and TRBJ2-1, with 7 bases aligning to TRBD1. CDR1 LNHNV and CDR2 YYDKDF come from the germline V gene (reference sequence). V lost 6 bases, J lost 6 bases, and 2 bases stayed unmatched. The CDR3 runs to 12 residues. This chain's CDR3 is CATRGDSNEQFF. For the CDR3, the DNA is TGTGCCACCAGGGGGGACAGCAATGAGCAGTTCTTC.

This clonotype was observed a handful of times. This chain links TRBV12-3 or TRBV12-4 with TRBJ1-1; the match to TRBD1 covers 9 bases. Trimming cost V 5 bases and J 2 bases; bases outside gene matches: 6. This CDR3 spans 15 amino acids. The CDR3 DNA sequence: TGTGCCAGCAGTACCTCGGGACAGGGCAACACTGAAGCTTTCTTT. Its translation is CASSTSGQGNTEAFF.

Note on this clonotype: A much larger clone is a single base away; this may be a read error. Likely a read error: the CDR3 ends without its conserved phenylalanine or tryptophan. This chain links TRBV7-2 with TRBJ2-7; 8 bases line up with TRBD1. Trimming at V came to 2 bases and at J to 2 bases, leaving 2 bases not matched to a gene. This CDR3 has 14 amino acids. Per the germline V gene, CDR1 is SGHTA and CDR2 is FQGNSA. CDR3 region: CASSLNRGAYEQYL. The CDR3 DNA reads TGTGCCAGCAGCTTAAACAGGGGGGCCTACGAGCAGTACTTA.

This clonotype came up a few times. The chain couples TRBV7-2 to TRBJ1-5, with 7 bases fitting TRBD1. This CDR3 spans 16 amino acids. Germline CDR1 and CDR2: SGHTA and FQGNSA. V gave up 2 bases and J gave up 3 bases; unmatched junction bases: 7. CDR3 nucleotide sequence: TGTGCCAGCAGCTTATTGAGGACAGGCCTCAATCAGCCCCAGCATTTT. Its translation: CASSLLRTGLNQPQHF.